The 8 T cell receptor beta chains given below trace back to one sample, sequenced in a study of shared clonotypes between healthy human individuals. Libraries were prepared by immunoSEQ multiplex PCR; TCRdb keeps only in-frame clonotypes and omits some of them. The sample records about 1.1 million clones, about four fifths being singletons. Sequencing was carried out using memory CD4+ T cells from PBMCs. The subset: CD45RA-negative fraction. The receptors were sampled from a young man in good health. Some clones in this sample may be carry-over from other donors' samples.

The chain has TRBV7-6 and TRBJ2-5; D might be TRBD2 (6 bases). V lost 0 bases and J lost 5, with 13 bases in between. Germline CDR1 reads SGHVS; CDR2 reads FNYEAQ. This CDR3 is built from 15 residues. The CDR3 nucleotides are TGTGCCAGCAGCTTAGCGACGGGGGTCCGGGAGACCCAGTACTTC. It translates to CASSLATGVRETQYF.

On this clone itself: The same CDR3 also results from other DNA sequences found in this sample. V is TRBV7-9 and J is TRBJ1-4; a possible D gene is TRBD1 (6 bases). The germline CDR1 and CDR2 sequences are SEHNR and FQNEAQ (reference sequence). V dropped 5 bases and J dropped 5 bases, with 15 bases sitting between them. This CDR3 has 15 amino acids. The CDR3 region is CASSPGRGANEKLFF. The CDR3 coding sequence is TGTGCCAGCAGCCCAGGGCGGGGGGCCAATGAAAAACTGTTTTTT.

This clone appeared a single time. The genes are TRBV12-5 and TRBJ2-1; 12 nucleotides match TRBD2. The junction had 5 bases not matched to a gene; V was cut back by 5 bases and J by 3 bases. The length of the CDR3 is 16 residues. CDR1 and CDR2 (germline): LGHNT, FRNRAP. The CDR3 DNA sequence: TGTGCTAGTGGTATCGGGACTAGCGGGTTCTACAATGAGCAGTTCTTC. Its protein product is CASGIGTSGFYNEQFF.

The V and J genes are TRBV9 and TRBJ2-1; 9 nucleotides agree with TRBD2. The germline gives CDR1 SGDLS, CDR2 YYNGEE. Trimming cost V 3 bases and J 5 bases; bases outside gene matches: 12. The CDR3 is 17 amino acids. CDR3 residues: CASSAGTSLRGNNEQFF. The CDR3 DNA is TGTGCCAGCAGCGCCGGGACTAGCTTGAGGGGAAACAATGAGCAGTTCTTC. The full variable domain, completed using reference TRBV9 and TRBJ2-1, is DSGVTQTPKHLITATGQRVTLRCSPRSGDLSVYWYQQSLDQGLQFLIQYYNGEERAKGNILERFSAQQFPDLHSELNLSSLELGDSALYFCASSAGTSLRGNNEQFFGPGTRLTVL.

CDR3 nucleotide sequence: TGTGCCAGCAGCTTAGTCCGGGCCGCCAGAAATGAAAAACTGTTTTTT. It codes for CASSLVRAARNEKLFF. V usage is TRBV11-1 and J usage is TRBJ1-4; D is ambiguous. Germline CDR1 reads SGHAT; CDR2 reads FQDESV (reference sequence). The CDR3 is made up of 16 amino acids. V gave up 1 base and J gave up 5 bases, with 14 bases separating them.

CDR3 sequence: CASSYWTGGYTEAFF. In DNA form, the CDR3 reads TGTGCCAGCAGTTATTGGACAGGGGGTTACACTGAAGCTTTCTTT. V is TRBV6-5 and J is TRBJ1-1; TRBD1 matches 10 bases. With V trimmed by 3 bases and J by 3 bases, 4 bases remained unmatched. Germline V CDR1 and CDR2: MNHEY, SVGAGI. The CDR3 has 15 amino acids.

On this clone: The identical CDR3 is also encoded by other nucleotide sequences in the sample. The gene calls are TRBV10-2 and TRBJ1-2; 10 bases align to TRBD1. Germline V CDR1 and CDR2: WSHSY, SAAADI. The V segment lost 6 bases and the J segment 4 bases; nucleotides outside the gene matches: 5. The CDR3 has 14 amino acids. CDR3 in amino acids: CASRPRTGGYGYTF. The CDR3 region has the DNA TGCGCCAGCAGACCCCGGACAGGGGGCTATGGCTACACCTTC.

In DNA form, the CDR3 reads TGTGCCAGCAGCTTCGAGGTGGGGGGCAGGACAGATACGCAGTATTTT. Amino acids: CASSFEVGGRTDTQYF. The chain is built from TRBV5-8 and TRBJ2-3, with D perhaps TRBD1 or TRBD2 (6 bases each). The CDR3 covers 16 residues. From germline, CDR1 is SGHTS and CDR2 YDEGEE. The V and J ends lost 2 bases and 3 bases respectively, with 16 bases between them.